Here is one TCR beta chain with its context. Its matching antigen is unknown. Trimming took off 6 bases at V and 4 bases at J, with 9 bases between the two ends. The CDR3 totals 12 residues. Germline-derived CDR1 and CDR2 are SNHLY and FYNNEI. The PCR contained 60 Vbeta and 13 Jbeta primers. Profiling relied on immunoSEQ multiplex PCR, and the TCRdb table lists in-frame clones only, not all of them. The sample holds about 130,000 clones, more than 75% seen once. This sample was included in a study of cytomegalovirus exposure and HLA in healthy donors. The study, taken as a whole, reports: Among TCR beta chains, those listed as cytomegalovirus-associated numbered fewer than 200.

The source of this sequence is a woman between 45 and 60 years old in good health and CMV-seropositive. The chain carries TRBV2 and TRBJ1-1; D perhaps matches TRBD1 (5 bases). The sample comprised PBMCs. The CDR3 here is CASRSGLTEAFF. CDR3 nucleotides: TGTGCCAGCAGGTCAGGGCTCACTGAAGCTTTCTTT.